This T cell receptor (beta chain) was captured by sequencing in a study of blood T cell repertoires in COVID-19. Study details: PBMCs, B-cell-depleted T cells, or T cells provided the cDNA or gDNA that made up the material.

J was trimmed by 2 bases and V by 5 bases; bases with no gene match: 4. Germline V lookup: CDR1 SNHLY, CDR2 FYNNEI. This CDR3 is 15 amino acids long. This clone was recorded a few times. Method: immunoSEQ multiplex PCR; TCRdb's copy keeps in-frame clones and lacks some. The sample carries 87,000 or so clones, around 86% recorded once. This receptor was identified in a woman in her 70s with acute or convalescent COVID-19. The chain has TRBV2 and TRBJ1-4; 8 positions match TRBD1. Material: peripheral blood. CDR3 sequence: CASSLTGGTNEKLFF. The CDR3 DNA follows: TGTGCCAGCAGTCTTACAGGGGGTACTAATGAAAAACTGTTTTTT.